Presented here are 29 T cell receptor beta chains from one specimen sequenced in a study of monozygotic twins with inflammatory bowel disease. No DNA is given; TCRdb re-called the 5' RACE reads and lists each CDR3 protein once. The sample table sets out fewer than 350,000 distinct CDR3 sequences. Sequenced: blood. The source of these receptors is a human donor with ulcerative colitis or Crohn's disease, or a healthy co-twin of an affected twin (not recorded which).

The chain employs TRBV6-2 or TRBV6-3 and TRBJ1-5. The CDR3 totals 14 residues. CDR1 and CDR2 from the germline V gene are MNHEY and SVGEGT. The CDR3 loop reads CASSGDMWDQPQHF.

This rearrangement joins TRBV4-3 to TRBJ2-3; the TCRdb call, TRBD1, lacks DNA for checking. From germline, CDR1 is LGHNA and CDR2 YSLEER. This CDR3 is 16 amino acids long. The CDR3: CASSQERGPYTNTQYF.

This chain connects TRBV5-1 to TRBJ1-2; the D gene TCRdb calls, TRBD1, cannot be checked with no DNA. Germline assignment: CDR1 SGHRS and CDR2 YFSETQ. The length of the CDR3 is 16 residues. The CDR3 reads CASSLGSGTGNYGYTF.

The chain's CDR3 is CSVRDSANEQFF. The chain combines TRBV29-1 with TRBJ2-1. This CDR3 spans 12 amino acids. The germline V gene encodes CDR1 SQVTM and CDR2 ANQGSEA.

The CDR3 here is CASSPRQDGYEQYF. V gene TRBV5-1 combines with J gene TRBJ2-7; TCRdb's D gene call, TRBD1, goes unchecked for lack of DNA. The CDR3 is 14 residues long. Germline CDR1 SGHRS, CDR2 YFSETQ.

The gene calls are TRBV7-2 and TRBJ2-5; as DNA is missing, the TRBD2 call by TCRdb cannot be tested. There are 17 residues in the CDR3. CDR1 is SGHTA and CDR2 is FQGNSA in the germline V gene. CDR3 protein: CASSPGLAGGYLETQYF.

CDR3 residues: CAGAAGEESPLHF. V and J are TRBV6-1 and TRBJ1-6; TCRdb lists TRBD1, though no DNA is available to test this call. The CDR3 sequence is 13 residues long. The V gene's germline CDR1 is MNHNS and CDR2 SASEGT.

The chain carries TRBV12-3 or TRBV12-4 and TRBJ2-1; TCRdb picks TRBD1, but there is no DNA to check that call. The CDR3 length is 13 residues. The CDR3 loop reads CASSYGGGFEQFF.

The chain recombines TRBV11-2 with TRBJ2-7. Germline V CDR1 and CDR2: SGHAT, FQNNGV. The CDR3 length is 14 residues. CDR3 residues: CASSFGGSLSEQYF.

The V and J genes are TRBV3-1 and TRBJ2-1; TCRdb proposes TRBD2, but this gene call is untestable without DNA. Germline values: CDR1 LGHDT, CDR2 YNNKEL (reference sequence). The CDR3 length is 15 residues. The CDR3: CASSQEIGTYNEQFF.

This sequence joins TRBV6-2 or TRBV6-3 and TRBJ2-1; TCRdb proposes TRBD1, but this gene call is untestable without DNA. The CDR3 runs to 12 residues. Germline V gene lookup returns CDR1 MNHEY and CDR2 SVGEGT. This chain's CDR3 is CASGQGRNEQFF.

The genes are TRBV27 and TRBJ1-5; checking the TCRdb D call of TRBD1 is not possible without DNA. The CDR3 runs 18 residues. Germline lookup yields CDR1 MNHEY and CDR2 SMNVEV (reference sequence). This chain's CDR3 is CASSLSGQGGVSNQPQHF.

The chain has TRBV12-3 or TRBV12-4 and TRBJ1-2. The CDR3 has 15 amino acids. The CDR3: CASSFAGGARSGYTF.

The chain is built from TRBV30 and TRBJ1-6; TCRdb returns TRBD1, unconfirmable since there is no DNA. The CDR3 totals 16 residues. The V gene's germline CDR1 is GTSNPN and CDR2 SVGIG (reference sequence). The CDR3 spells CAWRKTGEGRSSPLHF.

V is TRBV5-1 and J is TRBJ2-3; the TCRdb D gene call, TRBD1, has no DNA to confirm it. Germline loops: CDR1 SGHRS, CDR2 YFSETQ. This CDR3 is built from 15 residues. The CDR3 loop is CASSFPGQSTDTQYF.

The V call is TRBV11-2, the J call TRBJ2-2. This CDR3 is built from 18 residues. Germline V gives CDR1 SGHAT, CDR2 FQNNGV. CDR3 region: CASSPDWSSLNPTGELFF.

V usage is TRBV2 and J usage is TRBJ1-3; TCRdb names TRBD1, which stays unverified in the absence of DNA. Per germline, CDR1 SNHLY and CDR2 FYNNEI. The CDR3 runs 16 residues. CDR3 in amino acids: CASSPQPTGVGNTIYF.

J is TRBJ1-4 and V is TRBV12-3 or TRBV12-4. The CDR3 totals 14 residues. This CDR3 reads CASSLDVIGEKLFF.

The V and J genes are TRBV12-3 or TRBV12-4 and TRBJ2-3; with no DNA, the TCRdb D assignment of TRBD1 cannot be verified. This CDR3 comprises 15 residues. CDR3 region: CASSTRTGGMDTQYF.

The chain recombines TRBV25-1 with TRBJ2-5; TCRdb lists TRBD1, though no DNA is available to test this call. CDR1 and CDR2 from the germline V gene are MGHDK and SYGVNS. This CDR3 spans 15 amino acids. CDR3 sequence: CASSTGTGVRETQYF.

This sequence joins TRBV28 and TRBJ1-2. The germline V gene encodes CDR1 MDHEN and CDR2 SYDVKM. This CDR3 comprises 14 residues. The CDR3 region is CASRPRLAVYGYTF.

The V gene is TRBV12-3 or TRBV12-4, the J gene TRBJ1-5; as DNA is missing, the TRBD1 call by TCRdb cannot be tested. The CDR3 extends over 17 amino acids. The CDR3 spells CASSPHLTGYSNQPQHF.

The rearrangement uses TRBV5-1 and TRBJ2-3; the D call of TRBD1 rests on TCRdb alone, since no DNA is present to check it. From germline, CDR1 is SGHRS and CDR2 YFSETQ. The CDR3 length is 15 residues. The CDR3 sequence is CASSPDRRRTDTQYF.

V gene TRBV4-1 combines with J gene TRBJ2-7; no DNA is available, so the TRBD2 call from TCRdb remains unchecked. Germline V gene sequence: CDR1 MGHRA, CDR2 YSYEKL. CDR3 length equals 15 residues. The CDR3 sequence: CASSPRGGSSYEQYF.

This chain connects TRBV5-1 to TRBJ2-6; the D call of TRBD1 rests on TCRdb alone, since no DNA is present to check it. The CDR3 spans 15 residues. From germline, CDR1 is SGHRS and CDR2 YFSETQ. The chain's CDR3 is CASSRGVNGANVLTF.

The chain uses TRBV27 and TRBJ2-1; TCRdb proposes TRBD2, but this gene call is untestable without DNA. Germline V lookup: CDR1 MNHEY, CDR2 SMNVEV (reference sequence). This CDR3 has 14 residues. The CDR3 protein is CASSLLAGANEQFF.

The V and J genes are TRBV10-3 and TRBJ2-7. The CDR3 loop spans 11 amino acids. Germline loops: CDR1 ENHRY, CDR2 SYGVKD. The CDR3 sequence is CAIGKSYEQYF.

The genes are TRBV10-3 and TRBJ2-7; TCRdb outputs TRBD1, but without DNA this stays unchecked. The CDR3 consists of 13 residues. Germline-derived CDR1 and CDR2 are ENHRY and SYGVKD. CDR3 residues: CAISATVGYEQYF.

The chain's CDR3 is CASSQLTEAFF. This chain joins TRBV14 and TRBJ1-1. Germline V CDR1 and CDR2: SGHDN, FVKESK. The CDR3 spans 11 residues.